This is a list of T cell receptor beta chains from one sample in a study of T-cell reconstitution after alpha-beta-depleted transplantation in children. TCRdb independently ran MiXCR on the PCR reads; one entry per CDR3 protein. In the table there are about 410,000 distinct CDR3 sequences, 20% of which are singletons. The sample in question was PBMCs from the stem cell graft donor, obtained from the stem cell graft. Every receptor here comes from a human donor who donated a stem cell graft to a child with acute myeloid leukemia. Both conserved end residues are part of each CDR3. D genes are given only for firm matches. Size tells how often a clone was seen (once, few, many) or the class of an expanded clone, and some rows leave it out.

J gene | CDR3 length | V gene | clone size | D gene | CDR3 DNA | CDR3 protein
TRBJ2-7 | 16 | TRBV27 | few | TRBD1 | TGTGCCAGCTCTTCTTCCCCCGGGACAGGGGTCTACGAGCAGTACTTC | CASSSSPGTGVYEQYF
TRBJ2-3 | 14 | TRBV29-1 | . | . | TGCAGCGTTCTACGTCAATTAAGCACAGATACGCAGTATTTT | CSVLRQLSTDTQYF
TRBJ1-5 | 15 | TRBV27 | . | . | TGTGCCAGCGGACTAGGGGGGGTCACCAATCAGCCCCAGCATTTT | CASGLGGVTNQPQHF
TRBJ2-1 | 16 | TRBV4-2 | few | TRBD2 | TGTGCCAGCAGCCAAGTGGCGACTAGCGGGGCTGGTGAGCAGTTCTTC | CASSQVATSGAGEQFF
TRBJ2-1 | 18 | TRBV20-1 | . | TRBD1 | TGCAGTGCTAGTATTCCACCGGTTGGGACAGGCACCTACAATGAGCAGTTCTTC | CSASIPPVGTGTYNEQFF
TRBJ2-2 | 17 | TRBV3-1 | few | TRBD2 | TGTGCCAGCAGCCGGCCGACTAGCGGGACCTACGGCGGGGAGCTGTTTTTT | CASSRPTSGTYGGELFF
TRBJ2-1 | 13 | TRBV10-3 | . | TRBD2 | TGTGCCCTGCGGACTAGCGGGAATGGTGAGCAGTTCTTC | CALRTSGNGEQFF
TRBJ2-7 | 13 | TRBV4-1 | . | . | TGCGCCAGCAGCCAGAGTCCTTACTACGAGCAGTACTTC | CASSQSPYYEQYF
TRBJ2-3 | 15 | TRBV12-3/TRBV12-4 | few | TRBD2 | TGTGCCAGCAGCATTAGCGGGAGTGGCACAGATACGCAGTATTTT | CASSISGSGTDTQYF
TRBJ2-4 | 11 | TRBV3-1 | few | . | TGTGCCAGCAGCCAAGTGGGCACGTTGTACTTC | CASSQVGTLYF
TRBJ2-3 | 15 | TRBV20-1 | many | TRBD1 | TGCAGTGCTAGAGTACCGGACAGGGGAGGAGGTACGCAGTATTTT | CSARVPDRGGGTQYF
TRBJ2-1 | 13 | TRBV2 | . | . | TGTGCCAGCATCGACAGGCTGTACAATGAGCAGTTCTTC | CASIDRLYNEQFF
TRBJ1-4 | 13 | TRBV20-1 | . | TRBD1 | TGCAGTGGGGGACAGGGTATTGATGAAAAACTGTTTTTT | CSGGQGIDEKLFF
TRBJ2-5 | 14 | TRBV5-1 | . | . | TGCGCCAGCAGAGACACCTTTCACCAAGAGACCCAGTACTTC | CASRDTFHQETQYF
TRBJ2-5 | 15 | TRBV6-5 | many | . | TGTGCCAGCAGTACCCGACCCAGGTGGCAAGAGACCCAGTACTTC | CASSTRPRWQETQYF
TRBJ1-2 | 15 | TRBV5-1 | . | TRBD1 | TGCGCCAGCAGCTTGGAACAGGGGATGGGCTATGGCTACACCTTC | CASSLEQGMGYGYTF
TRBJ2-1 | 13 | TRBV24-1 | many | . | TGTGCCACAAGGGGCGCATTGGTCAATGAGCAGTTCTTC | CATRGALVNEQFF
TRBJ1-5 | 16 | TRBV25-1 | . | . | TGTGCCAGCAGTGAGCAGGGATTCGATAGCAATCAGCCCCAGCATTTT | CASSEQGFDSNQPQHF
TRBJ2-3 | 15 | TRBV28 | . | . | TGTGCCAGCAGTTTAGGTACCTCTGGCACAGATACGCAGTATTTT | CASSLGTSGTDTQYF
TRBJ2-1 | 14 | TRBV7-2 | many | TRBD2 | TGTGCCAGCAGCTTAGTGGCGGGGGGAAGTGAGCAGTTCTTC | CASSLVAGGSEQFF
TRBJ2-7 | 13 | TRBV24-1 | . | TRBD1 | TGTGCCACCGGGGGACAGGAGTCCTACGAGCAGTACTTC | CATGGQESYEQYF
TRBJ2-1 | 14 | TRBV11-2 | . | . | TGTGCCAGCAGCTTAGGATCAGTAGGCAATGAGCAGTTCTTC | CASSLGSVGNEQFF
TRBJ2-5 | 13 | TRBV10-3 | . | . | TGTGCCATCAGCCCCACAAGACAAGAGACCCAGTACTTC | CAISPTRQETQYF
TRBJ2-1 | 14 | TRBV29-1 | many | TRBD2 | TGCAGCGTTGAAGGGACTAGCGGGGACAATGAGCAGTTCTTC | CSVEGTSGDNEQFF
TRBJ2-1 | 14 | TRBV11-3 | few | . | TGTGCCAGCAGCCCGGGGTACTCCTACAATGAGCAGTTCTTC | CASSPGYSYNEQFF
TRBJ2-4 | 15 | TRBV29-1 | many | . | TGCACCCCCGTCCCGGACACAAGCAGGCAAAACATTCAGTACTTC | CTPVPDTSRQNIQYF
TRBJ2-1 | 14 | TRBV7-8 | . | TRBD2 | TGTGCCAGCAGCTCGGGACTAGCGGGATTTGAGCAGTTCTTC | CASSSGLAGFEQFF
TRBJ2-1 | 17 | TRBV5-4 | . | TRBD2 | TGTGCCAGCAGCTTGAGACTAGCTTGGGTTTCCTACAATGAGCAGTTCTTC | CASSLRLAWVSYNEQFF
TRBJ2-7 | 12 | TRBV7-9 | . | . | TGTGCCAGCAGCTTCACCGGGGAGGAGCAGTACTTC | CASSFTGEEQYF
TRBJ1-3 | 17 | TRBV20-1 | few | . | TGCAGTGCTAGAGCCAGGACTGACCCTAAAGAAGGAAACACCATATATTTT | CSARARTDPKEGNTIYF
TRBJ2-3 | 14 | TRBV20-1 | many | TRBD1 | TGCAGTGCTCCGCGACAGGGTGGAGCAGATACGCAGTATTTT | CSAPRQGGADTQYF
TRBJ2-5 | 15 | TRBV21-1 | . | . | TGTGCCAGCAGCCTTAAGGGACTAAAGATAGAGACCCAGTACTTC | CASSLKGLKIETQYF
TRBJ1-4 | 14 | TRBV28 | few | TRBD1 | TGTGCCAGCAGTTTGGGACAGGGAGTGGAAAAACTGTTTTTT | CASSLGQGVEKLFF
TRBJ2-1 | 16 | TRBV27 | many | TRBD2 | TGTGCCAGCAGTTTATTGCCTAGCGGGAGTACCAATGAGCAGTTCTTC | CASSLLPSGSTNEQFF
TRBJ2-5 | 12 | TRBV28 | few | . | TGTGCCAGCGGAGGGGGCGGGAAGACCCAGTACTTC | CASGGGGKTQYF
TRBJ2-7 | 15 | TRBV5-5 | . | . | TGTGCCAGCAGCTTGAGGCCGGGAGTACCCTACGAGCAGTACTTC | CASSLRPGVPYEQYF
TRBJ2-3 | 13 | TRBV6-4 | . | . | TGTGCCAGCAGTGACTCTGCCACAGATACGCAGTATTTT | CASSDSATDTQYF
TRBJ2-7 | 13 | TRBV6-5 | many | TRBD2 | TGTGCCAGCCGTTGGCGGGAGTACTACGAGCAGTACTTC | CASRWREYYEQYF
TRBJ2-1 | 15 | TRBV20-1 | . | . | TGCAGTGCTAGAGGTTTAAGGGAGGCCAACAATGAGCAGTTCTTC | CSARGLREANNEQFF
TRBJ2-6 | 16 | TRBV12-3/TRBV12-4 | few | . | TGTGCCAGCAGCCCTTCTCGGGGGAAGTCAGCCAACGTCCTGACTTTC | CASSPSRGKSANVLTF
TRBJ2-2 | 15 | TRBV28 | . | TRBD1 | TGTGCCAGCAGTTTTCGGGCAGGGGGCACCGGGGAGCTGTTTTTT | CASSFRAGGTGELFF
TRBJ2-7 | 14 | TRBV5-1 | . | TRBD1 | TGCGCCAGCAGCCCGAAGGACAGGGCCTACGAGCAGTACTTC | CASSPKDRAYEQYF
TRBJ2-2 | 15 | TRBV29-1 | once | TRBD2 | TGCAGTGCCACTAGCGGGAGTATAGGCACCGGGGAGCTGTTTTTT | CSATSGSIGTGELFF
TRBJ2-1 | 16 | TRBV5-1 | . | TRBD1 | TGCGCCAGCAGCTTGGTAGGGGCGACAGGGCCCAATGAGCAGTTCTTC | CASSLVGATGPNEQFF
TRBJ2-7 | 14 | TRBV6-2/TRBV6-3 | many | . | TGTGCCAGCAGTTCAGGGTTAACTACCTACGAGCAGTACTTC | CASSSGLTTYEQYF
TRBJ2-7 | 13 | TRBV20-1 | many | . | TGCAGTGCTAGCTCGACTAGTTCCGGCGAGCAGTACTTC | CSASSTSSGEQYF
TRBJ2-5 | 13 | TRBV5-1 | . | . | TGCGCCAGCAGCACCGGACCCATGGTGGCCCAGTACTTC | CASSTGPMVAQYF
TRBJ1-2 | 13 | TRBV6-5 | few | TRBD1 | TGTGCCAGCAGTTACGGCCAGGGGGATGGCTACACCTTC | CASSYGQGDGYTF
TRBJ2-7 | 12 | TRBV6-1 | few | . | TGTGCCAGCAGTGTCACCGCGAGGGAGCAGTACTTC | CASSVTAREQYF
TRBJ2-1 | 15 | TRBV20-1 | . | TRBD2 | TGCAGTGCTGGCAGGACTAGCGGGATCTACAATGAGCAGTTCTTC | CSAGRTSGIYNEQFF
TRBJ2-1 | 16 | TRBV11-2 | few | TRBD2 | TGTGCCAGCAGCATCGGGACTAGCGGGTTCTACAATGAGCAGTTCTTC | CASSIGTSGFYNEQFF